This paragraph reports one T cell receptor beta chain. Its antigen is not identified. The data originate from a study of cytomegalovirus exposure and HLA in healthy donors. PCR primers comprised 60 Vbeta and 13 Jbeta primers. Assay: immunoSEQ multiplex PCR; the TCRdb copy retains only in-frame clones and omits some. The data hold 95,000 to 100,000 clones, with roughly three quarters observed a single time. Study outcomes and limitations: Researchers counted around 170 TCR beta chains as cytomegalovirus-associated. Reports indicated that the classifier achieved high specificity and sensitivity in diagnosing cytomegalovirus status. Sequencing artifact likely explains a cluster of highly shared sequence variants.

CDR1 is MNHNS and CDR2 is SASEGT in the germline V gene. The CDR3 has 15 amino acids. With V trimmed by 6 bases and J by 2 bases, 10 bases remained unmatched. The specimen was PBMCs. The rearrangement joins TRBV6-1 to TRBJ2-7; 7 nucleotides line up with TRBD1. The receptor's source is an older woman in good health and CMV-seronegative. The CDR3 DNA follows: TGTGCCAGCAGCGCCCGACAGGGCGATCCCTACGAGCAGTACTTC. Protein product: CASSARQGDPYEQYF.